This T cell receptor (beta chain) was sequenced in a study of brain T cells in children with intractable seizures. The count of this clone is one. With V trimmed by 5 bases and J by 3 bases, 4 bases remained unmatched. The germline V gene encodes CDR1 SEHNR and CDR2 FQNEAQ (reference sequence). The CDR3 totals 14 residues. The protocol was immunoSEQ multiplex PCR, while the TCRdb copy is restricted to in-frame clones and leaves out a portion. The table records 75,000 to 80,000 clones, about 93% of them present only once. V and J are TRBV7-9 and TRBJ2-1; 7 bases are a match to TRBD2. The receptor was isolated from a boy under two years old with tuberous sclerosis and intractable seizures. The source material was peripheral blood, sampled at surgery. The CDR3 reads CASSPWTSYNEQFF. In DNA form, the CDR3 reads TGTGCCAGCAGCCCTTGGACTAGCTACAATGAGCAGTTCTTC.